The present T cell receptor (beta chain) was sequenced within a study of T cells after yellow fever vaccination. General study findings and limits: A large majority of primary-vaccination clones showed up again after the booster (approximately 96% CD4, around 90% CD8).

This clonotype was found a few times. Its target is unknown. In making TCR cDNA, 5'RACE template switching added a universal primer site and UMIs to it. Via MiXCR, TCRdb re-called the 5' RACE reads, giving one row per CDR3 protein. This table holds under 150,000 distinct CDR3 sequences, roughly 15% found once. This CDR3 comprises 19 residues. Germline CDR1 is LGHDT and CDR2 is YNNKEL (reference sequence). The junction had 13 bases not matched to a gene; V was cut back by 1 base and J by 1 base. The chain joins TRBV3-1 to TRBJ2-5; TRBD2 matches 9 bases. This TCR came from a man aged 18 to 35 who received the YFV17D yellow fever vaccine. Sequencing used CD8+ T cells sorted from PBMCs, obtained 5 days after the yellow fever booster vaccination. The CDR3 region has the DNA TGTGCCAGCAGCCAAGCAGACCTTCCGAGACTAGCGGTCCAAGAGACCCAGTACTTC. Residues: CASSQADLPRLAVQETQYF.